In this sample, the clone carrying this TCR beta chain turned up many times. CDR1 is KGHSH, CDR2 LQKENI, per germline. With V trimmed by 3 bases and J by 2 bases, 0 bases remained unmatched. CDR3 length equals 14 residues. TCRdb independently ran MiXCR on the 5' RACE reads; one entry per CDR3 protein. The table includes about 52,000 distinct CDR3 sequences, 8% to 10% detected once. The sample comes from a study of early T cells in non-severe SARS-CoV-2 infection. The V and J genes are TRBV18 and TRBJ1-5, with TRBD1 matching 8 bases. The origin of this receptor is an adult who was a healthcare worker with PCR-confirmed SARS-CoV-2 infection or an uninfected control (not recorded which). The sample comprised whole blood. The CDR3: CASSPGQGNQPQHF. CDR3 bases: TGTGCCAGCTCACCGGGACAGGGCAATCAGCCCCAGCATTTT.